This passage covers 17 T cell receptor beta chains from one sample sequenced in a study of post-analysis software for immune sequencing data. Unique molecular identifiers were carried by the TCR beta cDNA libraries. From the PCR reads, TCRdb called clonotypes with MiXCR, one entry per CDR3 protein. This sample has some 450,000 distinct CDR3 sequences, with around 40% found just once. These receptors lack a known antigen. Findings and limits, study-wide: Elevated frequency relative to controls characterized four or five TRBV segments in patients, TRBV5-6, TRBV5-1 and TRBV20-1 among them.

Input material: blood. The receptor source for this set is a girl aged 10-17 years with multiple sclerosis.

This clonotype appeared a few times. The chain links TRBV20-1 to TRBJ2-5, with unresolved D. Per germline, CDR1 DFQATT and CDR2 SNEGSKA (reference sequence). The CDR3 is 13 residues long. Trimming stripped 6 bases from V and 5 bases from J, with 16 bases between. In DNA, the CDR3 is TGCAGTGCCCCAACTCAAGGTGTGGAGACCCAGTACTTC. This gives the protein CSAPTQGVETQYF.

This clonotype was counted a single time. The chain employs TRBV6-5 and TRBJ2-2; D may be TRBD1 (6 bases). The CDR3 length is 15 residues. Germline V gene sequence: CDR1 MNHEY, CDR2 SVGAGI. V lost 1 base, J lost 7 bases, and 13 bases lay in between. The CDR3 DNA reads TGTGCCAGCAGTTACTTCTCCAGGGGTTTCGGGGAGCTGTTTTTT. Translated: CASSYFSRGFGELFF.

This clonotype has a count of ten or more. The rearrangement uses TRBV6-2 or TRBV6-3 and TRBJ1-5; 8 nucleotides match TRBD1. This CDR3 is 16 amino acids long. The V and J ends lost 6 bases and 6 bases, in that order; junction bases with no gene match: 13. CDR1 and CDR2 from the germline V gene are MNHEY and SVGEGT. CDR3 protein: CASSRNEGQGGQPQHF. In DNA form, the CDR3 reads TGTGCCAGCAGCAGAAACGAAGGACAGGGAGGTCAGCCCCAGCATTTT.

This chain uses TRBV4-2 with TRBJ2-1, with 10 positions matching TRBD1. Germline lookup yields CDR1 LGHNA and CDR2 YNFKEQ. The CDR3 extends over 15 amino acids. V was pared by 3 bases and J by 3 bases, with 2 bases of the junction left unmatched. CDR3 amino acids: CASSHGTGDYNEQFF. The CDR3 DNA is TGTGCCAGCAGCCACGGGACAGGGGACTACAATGAGCAGTTCTTC.

The CDR3 DNA sequence: TGTGCCAGCAGCCAAGATACTAGCGGATACAATGAGCAGTTCTTC. Protein product: CASSQDTSGYNEQFF. The genes are TRBV3-1 and TRBJ2-1; TRBD2 matches 8 bases. The V gene's germline CDR1 is LGHDT and CDR2 YNNKEL (reference sequence). The CDR3 is made up of 15 amino acids. V trimming: 0 bases; J trimming: 4 bases; junction bases outside the gene matches: 2.

The chain recombines TRBV27 with TRBJ2-7, with 7 positions matching TRBD1. There are 13 residues in the CDR3. Trimming cost V 6 bases and J 2 bases; bases outside gene matches: 4. Germline lookup yields CDR1 MNHEY and CDR2 SMNVEV (reference sequence). The CDR3 here is CASRFGTAYEQYF. In DNA, the CDR3 is TGTGCCAGCAGGTTCGGGACAGCCTACGAGCAGTACTTC.

There are a few counts of this clonotype. The chain is built from TRBV28 and TRBJ2-4; possibly TRBD1 for D (6 bases). TRBJ2-7 explains the end of the DNA better; the J call may be wrong. Germline V gene sequence: CDR1 MDHEN, CDR2 SYDVKM. The CDR3 consists of 13 residues. The CDR3 loop reads CASTPRDTYEQYF. CDR3 nucleotides: TGTGCCAGCACCCCCAGGGACACCTACGAGCAGTACTTC.

The chain carries TRBV29-1 and TRBJ2-4; 9 bases fit TRBD1. This CDR3 contains 15 residues. Per the germline V gene, CDR1 is SQVTM and CDR2 is ANQGSEA. V gave up 8 bases and J gave up 7 bases; unmatched junction bases: 15. The DNA for the CDR3 is TGCAGCTCCTCGGCTACACAGGGGGCAGGGAACATTCAGTACTTC. Protein product: CSSSATQGAGNIQYF.

Only one count was recorded for this clonotype. This chain uses TRBV28 with TRBJ1-1, with a weak D call TRBD1 (5 bases). CDR1 and CDR2 (germline): MDHEN, SYDVKM. The CDR3 totals 13 residues. Deletions cut 8 bases from V and 3 bases from J, with 13 bases between. The CDR3 DNA sequence: TGTGCCAGCTGCCCAGGGAGTTACACTGAAGCTTTCTTT. Its protein product is CASCPGSYTEAFF.

The J gene is TRBJ2-1, the V gene TRBV11-1, with TRBD2 matching over 8 bases. The V gene end was trimmed by 3 bases and the J gene end by 8 bases; junction bases not matched to a gene: 9. CDR1 is SGHAT and CDR2 is FQDESV in the germline V gene (reference sequence). The CDR3 extends over 15 amino acids. The CDR3 DNA follows: TGTGCCAGCAGCTTTAATCCCGCGGGAGGCGATGAGCAGTTCTTC. This codes for CASSFNPAGGDEQFF. Combining the CDR3 with reference TRBV11-1 and TRBJ2-1 gives the whole variable domain EAEVAQSPRYKITEKSQAVAFWCDPISGHATLYWYRQILGQGPELLVQFQDESVVDDSQLPKDRFSAERLKGVDSTLKIQPAELGDSAMYLCASSFNPAGGDEQFFGPGTRLTVL.

This clonotype was seen a few times. V and J are TRBV29-1 and TRBJ1-2, with D maybe TRBD1 (5 bases). This CDR3 region has 13 residues. Germline-derived CDR1 and CDR2 are SQVTM and ANQGSEA. Trimming left V 7 bases short and J 4 bases short, with 16 bases between. The CDR3 reads CSGGTDSPYGYTF. The CDR3 DNA follows: TGCAGCGGTGGGACGGACTCTCCCTATGGCTACACCTTC.

Concerning this clonotype itself: One base away lies a much larger clone, so this may be a sequencing read error. The rearrangement uses TRBV27 and TRBJ1-5; no definite D call. Germline V gives CDR1 MNHEY, CDR2 SMNVEV (reference sequence). The CDR3 totals 16 residues. For the CDR3, the DNA is TGTGCCAGCAGTTTAGACCGTAGATATAGCAATCGGCCCCAGCATTTT. This encodes CASSLDRRYSNRPQHF.

V usage is TRBV28 and J usage is TRBJ1-1; 9 nucleotides align to TRBD1. The CDR3 extends over 15 amino acids. Trimming took 6 bases from V and 1 from J; bases not matched to a gene: 6. The V gene's germline CDR1 is MDHEN and CDR2 SYDVKM. The CDR3: CASSYGDRENTEAFF. The CDR3 DNA reads as TGTGCCAGCAGCTACGGGGACAGGGAGAACACTGAAGCTTTCTTT.

The V call is TRBV10-3, the J call TRBJ1-4; D gene ambiguous. Trimming shortened V by 6 bases and J by 4 bases, and 12 bases separated the two germline ends. This CDR3 has 14 residues. CDR1 is ENHRY and CDR2 is SYGVKD in the germline V gene. CDR3 amino acids: CAIRDATDNEKLFF. The DNA for the CDR3 is TGTGCCATCAGGGACGCCACCGATAATGAAAAACTGTTTTTT.

CDR3 nucleotides: TGTGCCAGCAGAAGGACTAGCGGGAGCTCCTACGAGCAGTACTTC. Protein sequence: CASRRTSGSSYEQYF. This chain links TRBV12-3 or TRBV12-4 with TRBJ2-7; TRBD2 matches 13 bases. The V and J ends lost 6 bases and 0 bases, in that order; junction bases with no gene match: 2. This CDR3 has 15 residues.

This sequence joins TRBV12-3 or TRBV12-4 and TRBJ1-5; D not certain. This CDR3 is built from 14 residues. Trimming left V 3 bases short and J 5 bases short, with 11 bases between. Written as DNA, the CDR3 is TGTGCCAGCAGTTTTCGGCAGGCGCATCAGCCCCAGCATTTT. It yields the protein CASSFRQAHQPQHF.

V is TRBV6-2 or TRBV6-3 and J is TRBJ1-2; D uncertain. Trimming shortened V by 6 bases and J by 0 bases, and 14 bases separated the two germline ends. Germline V lookup: CDR1 MNHEY, CDR2 SVGEGT. The CDR3 length is 15 residues. CDR3 nucleotide sequence: TGTGCCAGCAGAGTGTCGGCAGGAGCTAACTATGGCTACACCTTC. Protein: CASRVSAGANYGYTF.